In this sample, the clone carrying this T cell receptor (beta chain) turned up a few times. The sample belongs to a study of human T cells and chemical hapten exposure. Sample time point: patch test 3, about 24 weeks after DPC sensitization. Treatment here: therapeutic diphenylcyclopropenone sensitization with weekly scalp DPC. MiXCR was run by TCRdb on the RACE reads, yielding one entry per CDR3 protein. This table has about 190,000 distinct CDR3 sequences, approximately 26% appearing once. The source was whole blood, collected in connection with sensitization to the hapten diphenylcyclopropenone (DPC). The TCR comes from a woman aged 40-49 years with alopecia areata. Some clones in this sample may be carry-over from other donors' samples.

The CDR3 sequence: CASSYSASGSVGEQFF. In DNA form, the CDR3 reads TGTGCCAGCAGTTACTCGGCTAGCGGGAGTGTTGGTGAGCAGTTCTTC. V gene TRBV6-2 or TRBV6-3 combines with J gene TRBJ2-1; 10 positions match TRBD2. Looked up from germline, CDR1 is MNHEY and CDR2 is SVGEGT. CDR3 size: 16 residues. V was pared by 0 bases and J by 9 bases, with 8 bases of the junction left unmatched.